These 2 T cell receptor delta chains originate from one sample sequenced in a study of gamma-delta chains in newborns, infants, children. TCRdb re-called the reads with CATT. The table shows about 1,400 delta-chain clones, with approximately 1.1% occurring only once. Sequenced sample: blood. Every receptor here comes from a child in good health.

This clone came up a few times. The chain carries TRDV2 and TRDJ3; 7 positions match TRDD3. CDR3 length: 17 residues. The V gene's germline CDR1 is GEAIGNYY and CDR2 EKD. Germline trimming cut 3 bases from V and 0 bases from J; bases unmatched to any gene: 4. DNA of the CDR3: TGTGCCTGTGACCCTACTGGGGACTCCTGGGACACCCGACAGATGTTTTTC. It encodes CACDPTGDSWDTRQMFF.

Turning to this clone: A read error is likely here: a far larger clone is one base away. This same CDR3 is encoded by further DNA sequences in the sample. The CDR3 protein is CACDPLRTGGPYTDKLIF. The CDR3 region has the DNA TGTGCCTGTGATCCTCTTCGTACTGGGGGACCTTACACCGATAAACTCATCTTT. This chain connects TRDV2 to TRDJ1; 9 bases are shared with TRDD3. Germline V gene lookup returns CDR1 GEAIGNYY and CDR2 EKD. CDR3 length: 18 amino acids. Unmatched junction bases numbered 14, after V lost 4 bases and J lost 0 bases.